The 19 T cell receptor beta chains below were found in one sample sequenced in a study of tumor and adjacent non-tumor tissue in lung cancer. TCRbeta libraries were built with three rounds of nested PCR, modified from ARM-PCR. TCRdb fed the multiplex PCR reads into MiXCR, producing one record per CDR3 protein. The sample carries 120,000 to 150,000 distinct CDR3 sequences, around 60% recorded once. No cell sorting was done before RNA was extracted from the tissue. Sequenced sample: lung tumor tissue. The receptors derive from a man in his fifties or sixties with small cell lung cancer.

This clonotype has only one observation. Relative to the germline gene, one junction end is altered; a read error may explain this. The chain is built from TRBV6-6 and TRBJ2-6, with a tentative D call TRBD2 (7 bases). From germline, CDR1 is MNHNY and CDR2 SVGAGI (reference sequence). The CDR3 is 16 amino acids. Here the CDR3 DNA reads TGTGCCAGCAGTTACCTTTTACATGGGGGGGCCAACGTCCTAACTTTC. Its translation is CASSYLLHGGANVLTF.

The chain employs TRBV7-2 and TRBJ2-1; no clear D. The germline V gene has CDR1 SGHTA and CDR2 FQGNSA. CDR3 length: 12 amino acids. V lost 6 bases and J lost 6, with 9 bases in between. Written as DNA, the CDR3 is TGTGCCAGCAGTAAGGCCCTCAATGAGCAGTTCTTC. This encodes CASSKALNEQFF.

Of note for this clonotype: Since no conserved phenylalanine or tryptophan closes the CDR3, a read error is the likely cause. As DNA, the CDR3 is TGTGCCAGCAGCTTACCACAGTCTAATCCACCCCTCCACTCT. It encodes CASSLPQSNPPLHS. The chain combines TRBV11-2 with TRBJ1-6; D is unclear. The CDR3 runs to 14 residues. Germline V lookup: CDR1 SGHAT, CDR2 FQNNGV.

As regards this clonotype: This clone may be a read error of a much larger clone one base away. This sequence joins TRBV6-6 and TRBJ2-1; perhaps TRBD1 as D (6 bases). The germline gives CDR1 MNHNY, CDR2 SVGAGI (reference sequence). V gave up 2 bases and J gave up 10 bases, with 12 bases separating them. The CDR3 sequence is 13 residues long. The CDR3 DNA follows: TGTGCCAGCAGTTACGAGGACAGTGGGGAGCAGTTCTTC. Residues: CASSYEDSGEQFF.

Points on this clonotype: A single base separates this from a much larger clone, so it may be a read error. V gene TRBV6-6 combines with J gene TRBJ2-1; D tentatively fits TRBD1 or TRBD2 (5 bases each). The CDR3 contains 13 residues. Germline V gene lookup returns CDR1 MNHNY and CDR2 SVGAGI (reference sequence). In nucleotides, the CDR3 is TGTGCCAGCAGTTACCTCGAGGGGAATGAGCAGTCCTTC. It is translated as CASSYLEGNEQSF.

V gene TRBV20-1 combines with J gene TRBJ2-3, with D tentatively TRBD1 (5 bases). V lost 6 bases to trimming and J lost 5 bases, with 15 bases between them. Germline-derived CDR1 and CDR2 are DFQATT and SNEGSKA (reference sequence). CDR3 size: 13 residues. The CDR3 spells CSAPSWGIDTQYF. The CDR3 DNA reads TGCAGTGCCCCCTCGTGGGGCATAGATACGCAGTATTTT.

The chain uses TRBV12-3 or TRBV12-4 and TRBJ2-1; D is unclear. This CDR3 has 13 amino acids. V dropped 0 bases and J dropped 5 bases, with 5 bases sitting between them. The DNA for the CDR3 is TGTGCCAGCAGTTTAGCGGGCCACAATGAGCAGTTCTTC. It is translated as CASSLAGHNEQFF.

Worth noting for this clonotype: This may come from a read error, since a much larger clone is one base off. The rearrangement uses TRBV20-1 and TRBJ2-7, with 10 bases identical to TRBD2. J lost 8 bases, V lost 7 bases, and 11 bases had no gene match. This CDR3 contains 13 residues. Per germline, CDR1 DFQATT and CDR2 SNEGSKA (reference sequence). This CDR3 reads CSVPASGSFKQYF. DNA of the CDR3: TGCAGTGTCCCCGCTAGCGGGAGTTTTAAGCAGTACTTC.

Note on this clonotype: This may arise from a read error, as a much more abundant clone is one base away. The V gene is TRBV6-1, the J gene TRBJ1-2; tentatively, D is TRBD1 (6 bases). Between the trimmed V and J ends, which lost 4 bases and 5 bases, there was a span of 14 bases. The CDR3 spans 14 residues. Germline CDR1 MNHNS, CDR2 SASEGT. The chain's CDR3 is CASSGNQDRYGYTF. CDR3 nucleotides: TGTGCCAGCAGTGGGAACCAGGACAGATATGGCTACACCTTC.

This chain links TRBV28 with TRBJ2-5; maybe TRBD2 (6 bases). The V gene lost 5 bases and the J gene lost 3 bases, with 16 bases spanning the gap. Germline V CDR1 and CDR2: MDHEN, SYDVKM. The length of the CDR3 is 15 residues. DNA for the CDR3: TGTGCCAGCAGTATTTCCGGGACTGCGAAAGAGACCCAGTACTTC. Protein sequence: CASSISGTAKETQYF.

The CDR3 region is CASSLGSSNYEQFF. The DNA for the CDR3 is TGTGCCAGCAGTTTAGGTTCTAGCAATTATGAGCAGTTCTTC. V and J are TRBV12-3 or TRBV12-4 and TRBJ2-1; tentatively, D is TRBD2 (5 bases). The CDR3 loop spans 14 amino acids. Trimming removed 1 base at V and 8 bases at J, with 12 bases between.

Regarding this clonotype: Compared with germline, one end of the junction differs, possibly owing to a read error. The chain links TRBV12-3 or TRBV12-4 to TRBJ2-7, with a possible D match to TRBD2 (5 bases). The CDR3 runs to 13 residues. CDR3: CASNFHEGYEQYF. CDR3 DNA: TGTGCCAGCAATTTTCATGAGGGCTACGAGCAATACTTC.

Points on this clonotype: The CDR3 ends on some other residue instead of the conserved phenylalanine or tryptophan, so this is likely a read error. The chain is built from TRBV11-3 and TRBJ2-5; TRBD2 is a possible D gene (7 bases). The V end lost 3 bases, the J end lost 7 bases, and 12 bases lay between the germline ends. Germline assignment: CDR1 SGHNT and CDR2 YENEEA. The CDR3 runs 13 residues. Here the CDR3 DNA reads TGTGCCAGCAGCTTGGAGGGGGGGCGGACCCAGTACTAC. Its protein product is CASSLEGGRTQYY.

To note about this clonotype: Since a much larger clone is just one base distant, this may be a read error. V is TRBV11-2 and J is TRBJ2-3, with D maybe TRBD1 (5 bases). Germline assignment: CDR1 SGHAT and CDR2 FQNNGV. This CDR3 spans 17 amino acids. The CDR3, as DNA: TGTGCCTGCAGCCCAGGGTGGCGGAGCCCTAGCACAGATACGCAGTATTTT. It codes for CACSPGWRSPSTDTQYF.

Note on this clonotype: One junction end does not reproduce the germline sequence, and a read error may be involved. The rearrangement joins TRBV11-2 to TRBJ2-1; a weak D match, TRBD1 (5 bases). The CDR3 is 12 residues long. Germline-derived CDR1 and CDR2 are SGHAT and FQNNGV. The CDR3 region has the DNA TGTACCAGCAGCCCCACAGGCAATGAGCAGTTCTTC. This codes for CTSSPTGNEQFF.

Comments on this clonotype: The CDR3 carries no conserved terminal phenylalanine or tryptophan, so it likely arises from a read error. The J gene is TRBJ2-3, the V gene TRBV20-1; no reliable D call. CDR3 length: 12 amino acids. Germline V gene lookup returns CDR1 DFQATT and CDR2 SNEGSKA (reference sequence). CDR3 sequence reads: CSPRDLGDTQYY. CDR3 in DNA: TGCAGTCCTAGAGATTTGGGAGATACGCAGTATTAT.

About this clonotype: The junction and the germline gene differ at one end; a read error may be behind it. The chain links TRBV11-2 to TRBJ2-3, with 9 bases lining up with TRBD2. The CDR3 length is 16 residues. Per the germline V gene, CDR1 is SGHAT and CDR2 is FQNNGV. CDR3 region: CASNLVRAGGPNTQYF. CDR3 sequence (DNA): TGTGCCAGCAACTTAGTGCGGGCGGGAGGGCCAAATACGCAGTATTTT.

Comments on this clonotype: A much bigger clone sits one base away, suggesting this may be a read error. V and J are TRBV12-3 or TRBV12-4 and TRBJ1-5; no definite D call. The length of the CDR3 is 13 residues. CDR3 residues: CDSSLNEGQPQHF. The CDR3 coding sequence is TGTGACAGCAGCCTCAACGAGGGTCAGCCCCAGCATTTT.

The CDR3 nucleotides are TGCAGTGCTCAGGGCGGCCGCCACCTTTACAATGAGCAGTTCTTC. This codes for CSAQGGRHLYNEQFF. The V and J genes are TRBV20-1 and TRBJ2-1; D may be TRBD1 (5 bases). V was trimmed by 5 bases and J by 4 bases, leaving 18 bases between them. The CDR3 length is 15 residues. CDR1 and CDR2 (germline): DFQATT, SNEGSKA (reference sequence).